The 17 T cell receptor beta chains below were found in one sample sequenced in a study of blood T cell repertoires in COVID-19. Profiled with immunoSEQ multiplex PCR; TCRdb holds only in-frame clones, not every one. The profile covers 150,000 to 200,000 clones, with 90% appearing a single time and 18% taken by the ten largest. Input material: peripheral blood. The receptor source for this set is a man in his sixties with active or convalescent COVID-19.

J is TRBJ1-4 and V is TRBV5-1; 8 bases are a match to TRBD1. The CDR3 is 15 amino acids. Germline V gene data show CDR1 as SGHRS and CDR2 as YFSETQ. V gave up 4 bases and J gave up 8 bases; unmatched junction bases: 10. CDR3 sequence (DNA): TGCGCCAGCAGCCCGGACAGGGTAGTCGGGGAAAAACTGTTTTTT. This codes for CASSPDRVVGEKLFF.

CDR3 residues: CASSQTPGGPYGYTF. The CDR3 DNA follows: TGCGCCAGCAGCCAGACCCCAGGGGGCCCCTATGGCTACACCTTC. The V and J genes are TRBV4-1 and TRBJ1-2, with 8 bases fitting TRBD1. The CDR3 is 15 residues long. V lost 3 bases and J lost 4; bases outside the gene matches: 7. Germline CDR1 reads MGHRA; CDR2 reads YSYEKL.

The chain joins TRBV5-5 to TRBJ2-7; tentative D call: TRBD2 (6 bases). The germline gives CDR1 SGHKS, CDR2 YYEKEE (reference sequence). The CDR3 extends over 15 amino acids. The V and J ends lost 0 bases and 0 bases respectively, with 10 bases between them. CDR3 sequence reads: CASSLAGTYSYEQYF. CDR3 coding DNA: TGTGCCAGCAGCTTGGCCGGGACTTACTCCTACGAGCAGTACTTC.

This clone occurred once. This chain connects TRBV5-4 to TRBJ2-7; D is perhaps TRBD1 (6 bases). V was shortened by 6 bases and J by 0 bases, with 13 bases between the two germline ends. Germline loops: CDR1 SGHNT, CDR2 YYREEE (reference sequence). CDR3 length equals 14 residues. The CDR3 coding sequence is TGTGCCAGCAACCCTGACAGGTTCTCCTACGAGCAGTACTTC. Amino acids: CASNPDRFSYEQYF.

The V call is TRBV2, the J call TRBJ2-1, with TRBD1 matching over 10 bases. CDR1 SNHLY and CDR2 FYNNEI come from the germline V gene. The trim removed 8 bases at V and 5 bases at J, leaving 9 bases unmatched. This CDR3 is built from 15 residues. CDR3 sequence (DNA): TGTGCCAGCCATATTGGACAGGGGGGGCACAATGAGCAGTTCTTC. Translation: CASHIGQGGHNEQFF.

This clone was observed a handful of times. This chain joins TRBV2 and TRBJ1-5, with D possibly matching TRBD1 (5 bases). The CDR3 extends over 14 amino acids. Germline V gives CDR1 SNHLY, CDR2 FYNNEI. V dropped 6 bases and J dropped 3 bases, with 12 bases sitting between them. DNA for the CDR3: TGTGCCAGCAGCGCCGACAGTTACAATCAGCCCCAGCATTTT. Protein sequence: CASSADSYNQPQHF.

The V call is TRBV7-9, the J call TRBJ1-3; possibly TRBD1 for D (6 bases). CDR1 and CDR2 from the germline V gene are SEHNR and FQNEAQ (reference sequence). Trimming removed 10 bases at V and 1 base at J, with 14 bases between. The CDR3 contains 14 residues. The CDR3 loop is CATDTGSSGNTIYF. CDR3 coding DNA: TGTGCCACCGACACAGGGAGTTCTGGAAACACCATATATTTT.

The chain uses TRBV12-1 and TRBJ2-1; the table's TRBD2 call for D was not verified on the DNA. TRBV12-1 is reported as a pseudogene. This CDR3 has 15 residues. The CDR3 region has the DNA TGTGCCAGCAGCTTTTGGGGGGGCAGCTACAATGAGCAGTTCTTC. Residues: CASSFWGGSYNEQFF.

The J gene is TRBJ1-6, the V gene TRBV6-1, with 11 bases lining up with TRBD1. Germline CDR1 MNHNS, CDR2 SASEGT. The CDR3 runs to 18 residues. The J segment lost 0 bases and the V segment lost 4 bases, leaving 5 bases of the junction unmatched. The CDR3 DNA reads TGTGCCAGCAGTGTCGGACAGGGGGCTAGCTCCTATAATTCACCCCTCCACTTT. Residues: CASSVGQGASSYNSPLHF.

DNA of the CDR3: TGTGCCAGCAGCTTGCAGGGAAGTGAAGCTTTCTTT. Protein sequence: CASSLQGSEAFF. V gene TRBV11-3 combines with J gene TRBJ1-1; possibly TRBD1 for D (5 bases). V lost 3 bases and J lost 7, with 9 bases in between. CDR1 SGHNT and CDR2 YENEEA come from the germline V gene. The CDR3 spans 12 residues.

V usage is TRBV19 and J usage is TRBJ1-3; 9 positions match TRBD1. The CDR3 totals 16 residues. The junction had 12 bases not matched to a gene; V was cut back by 4 bases and J by 8 bases. The germline gives CDR1 LNHDA, CDR2 SQIVND (reference sequence). DNA for the CDR3: TGTGCCAGTAGTACCCCGGGACAGGGTCGAAAAGACACCATATATTTT. Protein sequence: CASSTPGQGRKDTIYF. Together with reference TRBV19 and TRBJ1-3, the CDR3 gives the full variable domain: DGGITQSPKYLFRKEGQNVTLSCEQNLNHDAMYWYRQDPGQGLRLIYYSQIVNDFQKGDIAEGYSVSREKKESFPLTVTSAQKNPTAFYLCASSTPGQGRKDTIYFGEGSWLTVV.

This sequence joins TRBV9 and TRBJ2-7; 12 positions agree with TRBD2. This CDR3 spans 15 amino acids. Unmatched junction bases numbered 6, after V lost 4 bases and J lost 4 bases. CDR1 SGDLS and CDR2 YYNGEE come from the germline V gene. CDR3 coding DNA: TGTGCCAGCAGCCCCCGGACTAGCGGGATTTACGAGCAGTACTTC. Translated: CASSPRTSGIYEQYF. The full variable domain, in which reference TRBV9 and TRBJ2-7 provide the parts outside the CDR3, is DSGVTQTPKHLITATGQRVTLRCSPRSGDLSVYWYQQSLDQGLQFLIQYYNGEERAKGNILERFSAQQFPDLHSELNLSSLELGDSALYFCASSPRTSGIYEQYFGPGTRLTVT.

This sequence joins TRBV5-1 and TRBJ1-3, with TRBD1 matching over 7 bases. The length of the CDR3 is 17 residues. The V gene's germline CDR1 is SGHRS and CDR2 YFSETQ. Trimming took 1 base from V and 4 from J; bases not matched to a gene: 11. CDR3 residues: CASSLTGQTLLGNTIYF. In DNA form, the CDR3 reads TGCGCCAGCAGCTTGACGGGACAGACGCTTCTAGGAAACACCATATATTTT.

This sequence joins TRBV11-2 and TRBJ1-2; 7 bases are a match to TRBD1. Germline CDR1 SGHAT, CDR2 FQNNGV. V lost 4 bases, J lost 0 bases, and 2 bases stayed unmatched. The CDR3 has 14 amino acids. CDR3 DNA: TGTGCCAGCAGCTCCGGGACAGCTAACTATGGCTACACCTTC. Amino acids: CASSSGTANYGYTF.

V usage is TRBV10-2 and J usage is TRBJ1-1, with D hard to call. The CDR3 covers 12 residues. Germline CDR1 WSHSY, CDR2 SAAADI. Trimming took off 6 bases at V and 0 bases at J, with 5 bases between the two ends. CDR3 DNA sequence: TGCGCCAGCAGGGCCCTGAACACTGAAGCTTTCTTT. This codes for CASRALNTEAFF.

The chain is built from TRBV18 and TRBJ2-3; D remains ambiguous. CDR1 is KGHSH, CDR2 LQKENI, per germline. The V end lost 6 bases, the J end lost 2 bases, and 18 bases lay between the germline ends. CDR3 length equals 16 residues. In DNA form, the CDR3 reads TGTGCCAGCTCGACCTTGGAAGTGACTTACACAGATACGCAGTATTTT. It codes for CASSTLEVTYTDTQYF.

The chain links TRBV5-6 to TRBJ1-3, with D uncertain. The CDR3 is made up of 16 amino acids. Germline CDR1 reads SGHDT; CDR2 reads YYEEEE. Between the trimmed V and J ends, which lost 1 base and 0 bases, there was a span of 11 bases. CDR3 nucleotides: TGTGCCAGCAGCTTGCCCACATCGCTCTCTGGAAACACCATATATTTT. Translation: CASSLPTSLSGNTIYF.